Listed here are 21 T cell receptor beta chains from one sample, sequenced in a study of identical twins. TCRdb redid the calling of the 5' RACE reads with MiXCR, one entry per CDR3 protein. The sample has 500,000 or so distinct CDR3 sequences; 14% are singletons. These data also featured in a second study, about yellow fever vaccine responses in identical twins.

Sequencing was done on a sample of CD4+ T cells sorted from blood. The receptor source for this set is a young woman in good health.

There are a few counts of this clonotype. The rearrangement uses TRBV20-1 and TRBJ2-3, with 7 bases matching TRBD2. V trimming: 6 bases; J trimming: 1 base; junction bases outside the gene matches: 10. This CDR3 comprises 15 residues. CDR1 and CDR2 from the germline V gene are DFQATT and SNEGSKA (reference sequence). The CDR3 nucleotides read TGCAGTGCACACGAGCGGGGCTTACGCACAGATACGCAGTATTTT. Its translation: CSAHERGLRTDTQYF.

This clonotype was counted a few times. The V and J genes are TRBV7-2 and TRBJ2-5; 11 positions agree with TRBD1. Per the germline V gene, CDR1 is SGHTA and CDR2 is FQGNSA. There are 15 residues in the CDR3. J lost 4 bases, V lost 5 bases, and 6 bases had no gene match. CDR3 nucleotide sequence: TGTGCCAGCAGCCCTGGGGGGACAGGGGGAGAGACCCAGTACTTC. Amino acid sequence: CASSPGGTGGETQYF.

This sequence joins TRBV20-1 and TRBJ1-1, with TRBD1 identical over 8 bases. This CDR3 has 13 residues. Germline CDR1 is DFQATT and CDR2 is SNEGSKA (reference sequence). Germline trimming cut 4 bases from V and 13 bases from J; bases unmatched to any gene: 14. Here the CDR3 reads CSAIGQGAMFVFF. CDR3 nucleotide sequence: TGCAGTGCTATAGGACAGGGCGCGATGTTTGTTTTCTTT.

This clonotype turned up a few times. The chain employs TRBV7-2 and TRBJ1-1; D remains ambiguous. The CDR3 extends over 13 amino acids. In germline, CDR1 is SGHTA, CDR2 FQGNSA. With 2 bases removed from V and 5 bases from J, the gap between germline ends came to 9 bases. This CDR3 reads CASSLNSWTEAFF. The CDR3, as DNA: TGTGCCAGCAGCTTAAATAGTTGGACTGAAGCTTTCTTT.

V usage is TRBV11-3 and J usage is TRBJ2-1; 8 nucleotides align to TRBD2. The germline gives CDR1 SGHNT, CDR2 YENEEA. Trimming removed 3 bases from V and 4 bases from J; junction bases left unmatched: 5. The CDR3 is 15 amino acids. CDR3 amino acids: CASSFTSGIYNEQFF. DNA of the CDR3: TGTGCCAGCAGCTTTACTAGCGGCATTTACAATGAGCAGTTCTTC. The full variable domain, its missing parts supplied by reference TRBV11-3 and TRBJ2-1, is EAGVVQSPRYKIIEKKQPVAFWCNPISGHNTLYWYLQNLGQGPELLIRYENEEAVDDSQLPKDRFSAERLKGVDSTLKIQPAELGDSAVYLCASSFTSGIYNEQFFGPGTRLTVL.

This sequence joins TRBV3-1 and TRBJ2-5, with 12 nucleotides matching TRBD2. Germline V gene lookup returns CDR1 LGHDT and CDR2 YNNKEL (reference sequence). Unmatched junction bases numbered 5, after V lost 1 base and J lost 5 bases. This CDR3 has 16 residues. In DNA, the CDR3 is TGTGCCAGCAGCCAAGCTAGCGGGGGGGGACGGGAGACCCAGTACTTC. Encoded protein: CASSQASGGGRETQYF.

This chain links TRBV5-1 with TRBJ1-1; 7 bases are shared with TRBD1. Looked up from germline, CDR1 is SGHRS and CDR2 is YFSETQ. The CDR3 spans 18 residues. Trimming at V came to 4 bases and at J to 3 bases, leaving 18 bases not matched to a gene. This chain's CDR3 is CASSDLQGGVGGYTEAFF. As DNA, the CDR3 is TGCGCCAGCAGCGATCTTCAGGGGGGTGTGGGAGGGTACACTGAAGCTTTCTTT.

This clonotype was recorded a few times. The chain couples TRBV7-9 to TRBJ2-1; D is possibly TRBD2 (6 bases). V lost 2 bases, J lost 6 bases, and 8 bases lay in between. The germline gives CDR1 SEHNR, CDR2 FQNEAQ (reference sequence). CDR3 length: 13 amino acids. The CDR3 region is CASSLYGGNEQFF. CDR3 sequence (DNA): TGTGCCAGCAGCTTATACGGGGGCAATGAGCAGTTCTTC. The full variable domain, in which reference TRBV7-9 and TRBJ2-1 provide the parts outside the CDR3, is DTGVSQNPRHKITKRGQNVTFRCDPISEHNRLYWYRQTLGQGPEFLTYFQNEAQLEKSRLLSDRFSAERPKGSFSTLEIQRTEQGDSAMYLCASSLYGGNEQFFGPGTRLTVL.

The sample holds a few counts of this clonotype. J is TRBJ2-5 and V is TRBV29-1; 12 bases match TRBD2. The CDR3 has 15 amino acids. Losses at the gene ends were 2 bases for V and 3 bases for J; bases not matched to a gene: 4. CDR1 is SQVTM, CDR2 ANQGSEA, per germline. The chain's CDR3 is CSVERRLAGEETQYF. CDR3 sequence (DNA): TGCAGCGTTGAACGGCGACTAGCGGGGGAAGAGACCCAGTACTTC.

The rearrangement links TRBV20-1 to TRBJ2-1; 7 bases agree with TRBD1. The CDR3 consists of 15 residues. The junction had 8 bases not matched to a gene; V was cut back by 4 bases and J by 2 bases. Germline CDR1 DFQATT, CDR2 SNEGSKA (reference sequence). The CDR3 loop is CSAILDRAPYNEQFF. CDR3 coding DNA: TGCAGTGCTATCTTAGACAGGGCACCCTACAATGAGCAGTTCTTC.

The CDR3 nucleotides are TGCGCCAGCAGCCAAGATCGGTCCTACAATGAGCAGTTCTTC. Its translation is CASSQDRSYNEQFF. J is TRBJ2-1 and V is TRBV4-1; D unclear. Germline CDR1 reads MGHRA; CDR2 reads YSYEKL. The ends were cut back, 0 bases at V and 1 base at J, with 4 bases in the middle. The CDR3 is 14 amino acids.

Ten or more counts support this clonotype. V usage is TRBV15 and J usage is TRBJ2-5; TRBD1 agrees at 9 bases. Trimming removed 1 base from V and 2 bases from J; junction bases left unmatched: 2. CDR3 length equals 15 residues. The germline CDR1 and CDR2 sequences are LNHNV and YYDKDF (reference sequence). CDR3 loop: CATSRAGQGQETQYF. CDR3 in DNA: TGTGCCACCAGCAGAGCAGGACAGGGGCAAGAGACCCAGTACTTC.

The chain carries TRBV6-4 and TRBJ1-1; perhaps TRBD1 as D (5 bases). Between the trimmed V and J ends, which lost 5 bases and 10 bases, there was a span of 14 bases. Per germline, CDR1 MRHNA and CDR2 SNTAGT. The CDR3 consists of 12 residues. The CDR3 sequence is CASSNAGGRAFF. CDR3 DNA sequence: TGTGCCAGCAGTAACGCCGGGGGGAGAGCTTTCTTT.

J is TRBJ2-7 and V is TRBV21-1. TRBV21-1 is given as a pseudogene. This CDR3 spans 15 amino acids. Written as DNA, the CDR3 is TGTGCCAGCAGCAACGAACGGAGAGGACCCTACGAGCAGTACTTC. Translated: CASSNERRGPYEQYF.

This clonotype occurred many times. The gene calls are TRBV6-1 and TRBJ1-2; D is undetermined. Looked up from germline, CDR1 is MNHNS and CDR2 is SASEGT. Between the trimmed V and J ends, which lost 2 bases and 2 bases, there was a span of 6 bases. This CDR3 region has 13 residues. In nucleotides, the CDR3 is TGTGCCAGCAGTGAAAAGTGGAACTATGGCTACACCTTC. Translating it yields CASSEKWNYGYTF.

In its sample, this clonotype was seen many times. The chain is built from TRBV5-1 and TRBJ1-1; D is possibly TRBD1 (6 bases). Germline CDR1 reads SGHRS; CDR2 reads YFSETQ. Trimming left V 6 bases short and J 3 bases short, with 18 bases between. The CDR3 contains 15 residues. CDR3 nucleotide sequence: TGCGCCAGCACACCCCGGTGGGGGGCCGACACTGAAGCTTTCTTT. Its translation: CASTPRWGADTEAFF.

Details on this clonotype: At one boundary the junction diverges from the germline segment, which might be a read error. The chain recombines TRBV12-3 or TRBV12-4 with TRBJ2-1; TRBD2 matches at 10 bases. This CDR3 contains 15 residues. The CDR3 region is CASSVAGGSYNEQFF. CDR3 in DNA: TGTGCCAGCAGTGTAGCGGGGGGATCCTACAATGAGCAGTTCTTC.

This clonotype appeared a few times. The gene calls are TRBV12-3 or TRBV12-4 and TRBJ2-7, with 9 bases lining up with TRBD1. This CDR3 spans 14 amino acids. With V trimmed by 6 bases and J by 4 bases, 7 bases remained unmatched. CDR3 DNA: TGTGCCAGCAGCGGAACAGGGACAGGGTACGAGCAGTACTTC. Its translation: CASSGTGTGYEQYF.

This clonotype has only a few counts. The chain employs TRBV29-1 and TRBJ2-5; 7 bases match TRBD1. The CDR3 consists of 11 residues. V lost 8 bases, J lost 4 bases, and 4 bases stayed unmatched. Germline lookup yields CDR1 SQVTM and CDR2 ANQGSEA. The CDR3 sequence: CSLTGSETQYF. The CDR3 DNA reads TGCAGCCTGACAGGGTCAGAGACCCAGTACTTC.

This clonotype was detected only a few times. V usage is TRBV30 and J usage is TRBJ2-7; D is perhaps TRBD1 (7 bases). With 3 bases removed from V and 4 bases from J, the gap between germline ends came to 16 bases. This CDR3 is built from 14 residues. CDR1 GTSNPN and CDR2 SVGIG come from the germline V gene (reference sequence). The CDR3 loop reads CAWSLGGQLYEQYF. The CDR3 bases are TGTGCCTGGAGCCTCGGGGGACAGCTATACGAGCAGTACTTC.

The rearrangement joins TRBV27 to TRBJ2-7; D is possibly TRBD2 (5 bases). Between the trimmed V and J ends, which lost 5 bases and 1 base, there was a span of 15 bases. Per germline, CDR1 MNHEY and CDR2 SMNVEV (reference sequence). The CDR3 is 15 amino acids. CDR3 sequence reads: CASSPLTGRSYEQYF. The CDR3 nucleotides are TGTGCCAGCAGTCCACTGACGGGGAGATCCTACGAGCAGTACTTC.